Shown below are 23 T cell receptor beta chains from a single sample sequenced in a study of post-analysis software for immune sequencing data (dated by TCRdb to about 2015). What the work shows at the level of the full study, not this receptor alone: Significantly higher frequencies in patients than in controls were found for a handful of TRBV segments, including TRBV5-6, TRBV5-1 and TRBV20-1.

To prepare the library, PCR was applied. Reads for this sample came from an Illumina HiSeq 2500. Unique molecular identifiers were incorporated into TCR beta cDNA libraries to reduce PCR and sequencing biases. TCRdb reprocessed the public reads (quality trimming at Q25 with fastp, clone calling with MiXCR) and kept in-frame beta chains. Every CDR3 protein is listed once, alongside the most common genes and DNA of its rows. The sample table records approximately 250,000 distinct CDR3 sequences; less than 40% of these occur just once. The ten biggest clones cover around 4.7% of the sample. These TCRs are of unknown antigen specificity. The material sequenced was blood. Receptor source: a girl under 18 with multiple sclerosis.

This clonotype was recorded many times. V and J are TRBV5-1 and TRBJ2-3, with a weak D call TRBD1 (5 bases). CDR1 and CDR2 (germline): SGHRS, YFSETQ. CDR3 length equals 14 residues. The V gene lost 0 bases and the J gene lost 5 bases, with 10 bases spanning the gap. In DNA, the CDR3 is TGCGCCAGCAGCTTGGTTATAGGGGAAGATACGCAGTATTTT. Its translation is CASSLVIGEDTQYF.

This clonotype was observed a handful of times. The rearrangement uses TRBV29-1 and TRBJ1-4, with 9 bases aligning to TRBD1. The CDR3 totals 17 residues. The J segment lost 7 bases and the V segment lost 6 bases, leaving 18 bases of the junction unmatched. The germline V gene encodes CDR1 SQVTM and CDR2 ANQGSEA. CDR3 amino acids: CSVLSRGQGLAREKLFF. The CDR3 coding sequence is TGCAGCGTGCTTTCCCGGGGACAGGGTTTGGCGCGTGAAAAACTGTTTTTT. The whole variable domain, remainder taken from reference TRBV29-1 and TRBJ1-4, is SAVISQKPSRDICQRGTSLTIQCQVDSQVTMMFWYRQQPGQSLTLIATANQGSEATYESGFVIDKFPISRPNLTFSTLTVSNMSPEDSSIYLCSVLSRGQGLAREKLFFGSGTQLSVL.

The chain couples TRBV6-2 or TRBV6-3 to TRBJ2-6; D is unclear. Germline V gene data show CDR1 as MNHEY and CDR2 as SVGEGT. V gave up 2 bases and J gave up 1 base, with 6 bases separating them. The CDR3 contains 15 residues. The DNA for the CDR3 is TGTGCCAGCAGTTACGGCGTTTCTGGGGCCAACGTCCTGACTTTC. Translation gives CASSYGVSGANVLTF.

The rearrangement joins TRBV3-1 to TRBJ1-1; D gene uncertain. Trimming cost V 7 bases and J 4 bases, with 16 bases left between them. CDR1 and CDR2 (germline): LGHDT, YNNKEL (reference sequence). This CDR3 has 14 residues. CDR3 loop: CASIPLGRPTEAFF. The CDR3 DNA reads as TGTGCCAGCATCCCGCTAGGGAGGCCCACTGAAGCTTTCTTT.

J is TRBJ2-2 and V is TRBV29-1; 8 bases are a match to TRBD1. J was trimmed by 0 bases and V by 5 bases; bases with no gene match: 2. Germline lookup yields CDR1 SQVTM and CDR2 ANQGSEA. This CDR3 is built from 14 residues. CDR3 loop: CSVSGGPNTGELFF. In nucleotides, the CDR3 is TGCAGCGTTTCAGGGGGCCCGAACACCGGGGAGCTGTTTTTT.

The chain has TRBV29-1 and TRBJ1-2; 7 bases fit TRBD1. This CDR3 region has 13 residues. In germline, CDR1 is SQVTM, CDR2 ANQGSEA. Trimming took 7 bases from V and 3 from J; bases not matched to a gene: 8. CDR3 nucleotides: TGCAGCGCCAGGACAGGATTTTACTATGGCTACACCTTC. The encoded protein is CSARTGFYYGYTF. Combining the CDR3 with reference TRBV29-1 and TRBJ1-2 gives the whole variable domain SAVISQKPSRDICQRGTSLTIQCQVDSQVTMMFWYRQQPGQSLTLIATANQGSEATYESGFVIDKFPISRPNLTFSTLTVSNMSPEDSSIYLCSARTGFYYGYTFGSGTRLTVV.

This sequence joins TRBV4-2 and TRBJ1-2, with D possibly being TRBD1 (6 bases). CDR3 length: 15 amino acids. Germline loops: CDR1 LGHNA, CDR2 YNFKEQ. V shed 4 bases and J shed 7 bases, with 19 bases lying between them. CDR3 DNA: TGTGCCAGCAGCCCCGACAGGACCCCCCTAGGTGGCTACACCTTC. It is translated as CASSPDRTPLGGYTF.

The chain recombines TRBV7-9 with TRBJ1-6, with D unclear. CDR3 size: 13 residues. The germline CDR1 and CDR2 sequences are SEHNR and FQNEAQ (reference sequence). The germline V and J ends were trimmed by 8 bases and 5 bases, with 10 bases remaining between them. The CDR3 DNA is TGTGCCAGCGCCCCAGAGCATAATTCACCCCTCCACTTT. This codes for CASAPEHNSPLHF.

In its sample, this clonotype was seen a few times. A much more abundant neighbour one base away suggests this may be a read error. The J gene is TRBJ2-7, the V gene TRBV12-3 or TRBV12-4; D is unresolved. The CDR3 is 12 amino acids. CDR3: CAGSLRPNEQYF. CDR3 nucleotide sequence: TGTGCCGGCAGTTTAAGGCCAAACGAGCAGTACTTC.

This clonotype has at least ten counts. The chain links TRBV3-1 to TRBJ2-5, with 8 bases identical to TRBD2. The germline V gene has CDR1 LGHDT and CDR2 YNNKEL (reference sequence). The junction had 5 bases not matched to a gene; V was cut back by 3 bases and J by 11 bases. This CDR3 contains 12 residues. The chain's CDR3 is CASSQTGGEQYF. The DNA of the CDR3 is TGTGCCAGCAGCCAGACCGGGGGGGAGCAGTACTTC.

This clonotype was counted ten times or more. This sequence joins TRBV9 and TRBJ1-2; D might be TRBD1 (6 bases). Trimming cost V 1 base and J 8 bases, with 9 bases left between them. This CDR3 spans 12 amino acids. Germline V gene sequence: CDR1 SGDLS, CDR2 YYNGEE. The CDR3 spells CASSVSGDGYTF. The CDR3, as DNA: TGTGCCAGCAGCGTATCAGGGGACGGCTACACCTTC.

This clonotype was seen repeatedly, ten times or more. The chain recombines TRBV12-3 or TRBV12-4 with TRBJ2-5; 7 nucleotides match TRBD1. The CDR3 is made up of 15 amino acids. J lost 5 bases, V lost 6 bases, and 12 bases had no gene match. CDR3: CASSPLEGAKETQYF. CDR3 coding DNA: TGTGCCAGCAGCCCTTTAGAGGGGGCCAAGGAGACCCAGTACTTC.

The chain links TRBV7-2 to TRBJ1-2; no definite D call. Trimming took off 4 bases at V and 4 bases at J, with 10 bases between the two ends. CDR1 is SGHTA, CDR2 FQGNSA, per germline. There are 13 residues in the CDR3. CDR3 DNA: TGTGCCAGCAGCTCCTCCTCCTTCTATGGCTACACCTTC. Translated, it gives CASSSSSFYGYTF.

In its sample, this clonotype was seen many times. CDR3 DNA: TGTGCCAGCAGCACGGGACAGGGGACAGATACGCAGTATTTT. This encodes CASSTGQGTDTQYF. The V gene is TRBV7-8, the J gene TRBJ2-3; 10 nucleotides agree with TRBD1. CDR1 SGHVS and CDR2 FQNEAQ come from the germline V gene. The CDR3 runs to 14 residues. Trimming removed 5 bases from V and 3 bases from J; junction bases left unmatched: 2.

This clonotype appeared a few times. The V call is TRBV7-9, the J call TRBJ2-3, with 9 bases that match TRBD2. The CDR3 consists of 17 residues. The germline V gene has CDR1 SEHNR and CDR2 FQNEAQ (reference sequence). Trimming at V came to 2 bases and at J to 4 bases, leaving 10 bases not matched to a gene. This CDR3 reads CASSLSGGGARADTQYF. The CDR3 DNA sequence: TGTGCCAGCAGCTTATCCGGCGGGGGGGCCCGGGCAGATACGCAGTATTTT.

The sample holds many counts of this clonotype. The chain uses TRBV11-2 and TRBJ2-5; TRBD1 matches 7 bases. The CDR3 runs to 17 residues. V lost 0 bases to trimming and J lost 2 bases; unmatched junction nucleotides: 9. Looked up from germline, CDR1 is SGHAT and CDR2 is FQNNGV. The CDR3: CASSLDLRGHEQETQYF. The CDR3 nucleotides are TGTGCCAGCAGCTTAGATTTAAGGGGGCACGAACAAGAGACCCAGTACTTC.

As concerns this clonotype: This may come from a read error, since a much larger clone is one base off. V is TRBV7-2 and J is TRBJ2-3; TRBD2 matches at 9 bases. Germline loops: CDR1 SGHTA, CDR2 FQGNSA. The CDR3 totals 15 residues. The CDR3 here is CASSSTSGSTDRQYF. The CDR3 bases are TGTGCCAGCAGCTCGACTAGCGGAAGCACAGATAGGCAGTATTTT. Combining the CDR3 with reference TRBV7-2 and TRBJ2-3 gives the whole variable domain GAGVSQSPSNKVTEKGKDVELRCDPISGHTALYWYRQSLGQGLEFLIYFQGNSAPDKSGLPSDRFSAERTGGSVSTLTIQRTQQEDSAVYLCASSSTSGSTDRQYFGPGTRLTVL.

The chain couples TRBV12-3 or TRBV12-4 to TRBJ1-3; D is unclear. V was pared by 5 bases and J by 0 bases, with 17 bases between. The CDR3 has 17 amino acids. The CDR3 is CASSMRPWRPSGNTIYF. The CDR3 DNA reads TGTGCCAGCAGTATGCGCCCCTGGCGGCCCTCTGGAAACACCATATATTTT.

This clonotype came up a few times. This rearrangement joins TRBV20-1 to TRBJ2-5, with no clear D. V was trimmed by 1 base and J by 5 bases, leaving 5 bases between them. From germline, CDR1 is DFQATT and CDR2 SNEGSKA (reference sequence). This CDR3 has 11 amino acids. CDR3 sequence reads: CSARGGETQYF. In nucleotides, the CDR3 is TGCAGTGCTAGAGGTGGGGAGACCCAGTACTTC.

The V call is TRBV4-2, the J call TRBJ2-3, with 10 bases fitting TRBD2. CDR3 length equals 16 residues. V shed 4 bases and J 4 bases; nucleotides not matched to a gene: 8. CDR1 LGHNA and CDR2 YNFKEQ come from the germline V gene. The chain's CDR3 is CASSPEAGGAADTQYF. The CDR3 nucleotides read TGTGCCAGCAGCCCTGAAGCGGGAGGGGCAGCAGATACGCAGTATTTT.

Ten or more counts support this clonotype. One end of the junction fails to match germline, which may point to a read error. This sequence joins TRBV6-1 and TRBJ2-4; D perhaps matches TRBD2 (5 bases). The CDR3 has 14 residues. CDR1 is MNHNS and CDR2 is SASEGT in the germline V gene. CDR3 bases: TGTGCCAGCAGCCCCGGGAATTTGAAAAAGATTCAGTACTTC. Encoded protein: CASSPGNLKKIQYF.

This clonotype was picked up one time. CDR3 protein: CASSPNRDRVYEQYF. The CDR3 nucleotides read TGTGCCAGCAGCCCGAACCGGGACAGGGTCTACGAGCAGTACTTC. This chain links TRBV27 with TRBJ2-7; 9 bases map to TRBD1. CDR1 is MNHEY and CDR2 is SMNVEV in the germline V gene (reference sequence). This CDR3 is 15 amino acids long. Germline trimming cut 6 bases from V and 3 bases from J; bases unmatched to any gene: 9.

In regard to this clonotype: It may be a read error: a sequence one base away is much more abundant. This sequence joins TRBV12-3 or TRBV12-4 and TRBJ2-3; 10 bases agree with TRBD2. This CDR3 comprises 16 residues. CDR3 amino acids: CASSLASGSGADAQYF. In nucleotides, the CDR3 is TGTGCCAGCAGTTTGGCTAGCGGGAGCGGGGCAGATGCGCAGTATTTT.